These 22 T cell receptor beta chains were sequenced from one sample in a study of blood T cells in healthy people across ages (dated by TCRdb to 2015 to 2017). The method was 5' RACE. TCRdb names Illumina HiSeq 2500 as the instrument used. A second PCR of roughly 7 to 11 cycles was run with a J-beta primer mix and a sample-barcoded 5' primer. TCRdb passed the public sequencing reads through fastp at Q25 and MiXCR, retaining productive beta sequences. Each CDR3 protein appears once, grouped with its most common genes and DNA. The sample table contains some 900,000 distinct CDR3 sequences; only one count was recorded for under 35% of them. The ten largest clones add up to approximately 15% of the sample. Material: blood. The receptors originated from a woman aged 80 or older in good health.

The chain links TRBV7-2 to TRBJ2-7; 7 bases line up with TRBD2. The germline gives CDR1 SGHTA, CDR2 FQGNSA. With 6 bases clipped from V and 7 bases from J, the junction kept 12 bases outside the gene matches. This CDR3 has 14 amino acids. The CDR3 bases are TGTGCCAGCAGGGGAGGACTAGGAGTCCATGAGCAGTACTTC. Translating gives CASRGGLGVHEQYF. The full variable domain, completed using reference TRBV7-2 and TRBJ2-7, is GAGVSQSPSNKVTEKGKDVELRCDPISGHTALYWYRQSLGQGLEFLIYFQGNSAPDKSGLPSDRFSAERTGGSVSTLTIQRTQQEDSAVYLCASRGGLGVHEQYFGPGTRLTVT.

This clonotype was recorded at least ten times. J is TRBJ1-5 and V is TRBV7-2, with 8 bases fitting TRBD1. This CDR3 is built from 17 residues. The junction had 6 bases not matched to a gene; V was cut back by 1 base and J by 1 base. CDR1 is SGHTA and CDR2 is FQGNSA in the germline V gene. The CDR3 region is CASSLDPTGESNQPQHF. The DNA of the CDR3 is TGTGCCAGCAGCTTAGACCCGACAGGGGAAAGCAATCAGCCCCAGCATTTT.

This clonotype is termed medium-sized. The J gene is TRBJ1-2, the V gene TRBV6-6; 8 positions agree with TRBD1. Germline assignment: CDR1 MNHNY and CDR2 SVGAGI (reference sequence). The CDR3 is 16 residues long. V lost 4 bases, J lost 4 bases, and 11 bases stayed unmatched. The CDR3 coding sequence is TGTGCCAGCAGTTTCCCGGACAGGGTCGGAAGCTATGGCTACACCTTC. Its translation: CASSFPDRVGSYGYTF.

About this clonotype: This clone may be a read error of a much larger clone one base away. This chain connects TRBV7-9 to TRBJ2-7, with TRBD2 as a possible D gene (7 bases). The tail of the sequence fits TRBJ2-5 better, so the J call may be wrong. The CDR3 is made up of 16 amino acids. Germline CDR1 SEHNR, CDR2 FQNEAQ (reference sequence). CDR3 residues: CASSLGWFRGGETQYF. The CDR3 DNA sequence: TGTGCCAGCAGCTTAGGATGGTTCAGGGGAGGGGAGACCCAGTACTTC.

The J gene is TRBJ2-2, the V gene TRBV20-1; 7 bases are a match to TRBD1. With 6 bases clipped from V and 1 base from J, the junction kept 5 bases outside the gene matches. The CDR3 has 14 residues. Per the germline V gene, CDR1 is DFQATT and CDR2 is SNEGSKA (reference sequence). In DNA, the CDR3 is TGCAGTGCCCCGGGGACAGTGAACACCGGGGAGCTGTTTTTT. Translating gives CSAPGTVNTGELFF.

To note about this clonotype: This may stem from a read error, because a much larger clone lies one nucleotide away. V and J are TRBV4-1 and TRBJ1-5, with unresolved D. Trimming shortened V by 5 bases and J by 2 bases, and 16 bases separated the two germline ends. Germline assignment: CDR1 MGHRA and CDR2 YSYEKL. CDR3 length equals 16 residues. The CDR3 DNA reads TGCGCCAGCAGCACGAACGACGGAATGCGCAATCAGCCCCAGCATTTT. Encoded protein: CASSTNDGMRNQPQHF.

To note about this clonotype: At one boundary the junction diverges from the germline segment, which might be a read error. J is TRBJ2-3 and V is TRBV6-1; TRBD2 might be the D (5 bases). Germline-derived CDR1 and CDR2 are MNHNS and SASEGT. This CDR3 is 15 amino acids long. Written as DNA, the CDR3 is TGTGCCTGCAGTGAGATCGCGGGTCTCTGGGATACGCAGTATTTT. Amino acids: CACSEIAGLWDTQYF.

J is TRBJ1-2 and V is TRBV20-1; no definite D call. Trimming left V 3 bases short and J 4 bases short, with 15 bases between. CDR1 and CDR2 (germline): DFQATT, SNEGSKA (reference sequence). The CDR3 is 14 amino acids. The CDR3 here is CSARPPGRSYGYTF. CDR3 nucleotides: TGCAGTGCTAGGCCCCCGGGCCGATCCTATGGCTACACCTTC.

The J gene is TRBJ1-6, the V gene TRBV6-5, with D hard to call. Trimming took off 0 bases at V and 0 bases at J, with 15 bases between the two ends. Germline V gene data show CDR1 as MNHEY and CDR2 as SVGAGI. The CDR3 runs 19 residues. The CDR3 region has the DNA TGTGCCAGCAGTTACTCTCTGGGAGGGAGTAGCTCCTATAATTCACCCCTCCACTTT. Its translation: CASSYSLGGSSSYNSPLHF.

To note about this clonotype: This may be a read error, as it is one base from a much larger clone. This chain uses TRBV5-1 with TRBJ2-4, with D possibly TRBD1 on 6 matching bases. Germline-derived CDR1 and CDR2 are SGHRS and YFSETQ. V lost 4 bases and J lost 13, with 21 bases in between. The CDR3 is 14 residues long. This chain's CDR3 is CASSAGQPQEAQYF. The CDR3 DNA sequence: TGCGCCAGCAGCGCAGGACAGCCCCAAGAGGCCCAGTACTTC.

This clonotype has at least ten counts. The chain joins TRBV20-1 to TRBJ2-6; D is ambiguous. CDR1 is DFQATT and CDR2 is SNEGSKA in the germline V gene (reference sequence). The CDR3 extends over 14 amino acids. V lost 0 bases and J lost 0, with 3 bases in between. CDR3 protein: CSARDASGANVLTF. The CDR3 nucleotides are TGCAGTGCTAGAGACGCCTCTGGGGCCAACGTCCTGACTTTC.

This clonotype was counted at least ten times. This chain's CDR3 is CASSYPGYEQYF. In DNA form, the CDR3 reads TGTGCCAGCAGTTACCCGGGATACGAGCAGTACTTC. The chain has TRBV6-6 and TRBJ2-7; the D gene is possibly TRBD2 (5 bases). Per the germline V gene, CDR1 is MNHNY and CDR2 is SVGAGI (reference sequence). V was pared by 2 bases and J by 4 bases, with 6 bases between. The CDR3 sequence is 12 residues long.

Turning to this clonotype: One junction end disagrees with the germline gene, perhaps due to a read error. J is TRBJ1-2 and V is TRBV25-1; D unclear. CDR1 and CDR2 from the germline V gene are MGHDK and SYGVNS. This CDR3 region has 14 residues. In DNA, the CDR3 is TGTGCCAGCAAATCTGACTGGACGAACTGTGGCTACACCTTC. This sequence encodes CASKSDWTNCGYTF.

This clonotype turned up a few times. The V call is TRBV6-5, the J call TRBJ1-2; D perhaps matches TRBD1 (5 bases). V was clipped by 1 base and J by 0 bases, with 9 bases between them. CDR3 size: 15 residues. Germline loops: CDR1 MNHEY, CDR2 SVGAGI. CDR3 bases: TGTGCCAGCAGTTACTTGCGGGGGGCTAACTATGGCTACACCTTC. Encoded protein: CASSYLRGANYGYTF.

The chain is built from TRBV12-3 or TRBV12-4 and TRBJ1-1; no clear D. The CDR3 loop spans 14 amino acids. V dropped 3 bases and J dropped 6 bases, with 14 bases sitting between them. In nucleotides, the CDR3 is TGTGCCAGCAGTTTCTCGGGCGGGGAATCTGAAGCTTTCTTT. It encodes CASSFSGGESEAFF.

The chain links TRBV7-2 to TRBJ2-1, with 8 bases aligning to TRBD2. V lost 5 bases to trimming and J lost 0 bases; unmatched junction nucleotides: 3. This CDR3 is 15 amino acids long. The germline V gene has CDR1 SGHTA and CDR2 FQGNSA. DNA of the CDR3: TGTGCCAGCAGCCTTAGCGGGATCTCCTACAATGAGCAGTTCTTC. It translates to CASSLSGISYNEQFF.

The chain recombines TRBV7-2 with TRBJ1-2; D unresolved. Germline V gene lookup returns CDR1 SGHTA and CDR2 FQGNSA. The ends were cut back, 6 bases at V and 0 bases at J, with 11 bases in the middle. The CDR3 spans 14 residues. The CDR3 protein is CASRRLRANYGYTF. CDR3 DNA sequence: TGTGCCAGCAGGAGACTCCGAGCTAACTATGGCTACACCTTC.

In the case of this clonotype: A much larger clonotype is one base distant, so this may be a read error. V gene TRBV6-5 combines with J gene TRBJ1-5; TRBD1 agrees at 7 bases. The J call may not be correct, given that the DNA end is closer to TRBJ2-3. Germline CDR1 reads MNHEY; CDR2 reads SVGAGI. This CDR3 contains 12 residues. In DNA, the CDR3 is TGTGCCAGCAGCAGGGGGAATCAGCCCCAGTATTTT. It translates to CASSRGNQPQYF.

CDR3 sequence (DNA): TGTGCCAGCAGCTTAGTAGGTCTTAGGAACAATGAGCAGTTCTTC. Translated, it gives CASSLVGLRNNEQFF. The V call is TRBV11-2, the J call TRBJ2-1; D unclear. V dropped 1 base and J dropped 5 bases, with 12 bases sitting between them. The germline CDR1 and CDR2 sequences are SGHAT and FQNNGV. The CDR3 is 15 amino acids.

Ten or more counts support this clonotype. The chain has TRBV4-2 and TRBJ2-1; TRBD2 might be the D (7 bases). V was clipped by 8 bases and J by 6 bases, with 17 bases between them. The V gene's germline CDR1 is LGHNA and CDR2 YNFKEQ. The CDR3 spans 14 residues. This chain's CDR3 is CASQRGGRGNEQFF. As DNA, the CDR3 is TGTGCCAGCCAAAGGGGGGGGCGGGGCAATGAGCAGTTCTTC.

The J gene is TRBJ1-6, the V gene TRBV5-6; 7 bases are shared with TRBD1. The CDR3 consists of 13 residues. Germline assignment: CDR1 SGHDT and CDR2 YYEEEE. With 4 bases clipped from V and 11 bases from J, the junction kept 6 bases outside the gene matches. The DNA of the CDR3 is TGTGCCAGCAGCCCATACAGGGGCGCACCCCTCCACTTT. As protein: CASSPYRGAPLHF.

There are a few counts of this clonotype. The chain uses TRBV6-2 or TRBV6-3 and TRBJ2-5, with a weak D call TRBD2 (7 bases). V was pared by 5 bases and J by 2 bases, with 15 bases between. This CDR3 region has 15 residues. CDR1 and CDR2 from the germline V gene are MNHEY and SVGEGT. The CDR3 reads CASSQGRGLQETQYF. DNA for the CDR3: TGTGCCAGCAGTCAGGGGCGGGGGCTGCAAGAGACCCAGTACTTC.